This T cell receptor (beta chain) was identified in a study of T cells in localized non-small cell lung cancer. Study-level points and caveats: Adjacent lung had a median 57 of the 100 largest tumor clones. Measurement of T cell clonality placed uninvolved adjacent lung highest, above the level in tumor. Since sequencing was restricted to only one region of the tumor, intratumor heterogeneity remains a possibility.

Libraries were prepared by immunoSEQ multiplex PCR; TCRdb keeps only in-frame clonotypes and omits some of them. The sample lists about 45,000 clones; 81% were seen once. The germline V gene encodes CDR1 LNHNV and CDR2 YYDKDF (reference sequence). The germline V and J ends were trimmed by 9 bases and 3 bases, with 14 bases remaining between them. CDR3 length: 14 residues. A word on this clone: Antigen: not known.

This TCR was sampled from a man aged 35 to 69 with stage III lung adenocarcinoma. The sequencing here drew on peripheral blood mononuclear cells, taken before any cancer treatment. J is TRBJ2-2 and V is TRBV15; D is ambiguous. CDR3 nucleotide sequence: TGTGCCACTACTCCCCTCGGATACACCGGGGAGCTGTTTTTT. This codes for CATTPLGYTGELFF.